These T cell receptor beta chains were read from a single sample in a study of blood T cell repertoires in COVID-19. Data came from immunoSEQ multiplex PCR; TCRdb stores just in-frame clones and leaves some out. The sample shows about 160,000 clones, over 70% of them seen only once. The specimen was PBMCs or T cells enriched from blood (not recorded which). These receptors originate from a middle-aged woman with acute COVID-19. CDR3s include the opening cysteine and the closing phenylalanine or tryptophan. D genes are given only for firm matches. Expanded clones get a size class; other rows say once, few or many, or leave the size out.

clone_size j_call d_call v_call cdr3_aa cdr3_nt
many TRBJ1-2 - TRBV19 CASTAGGGHLKKGYTF TGTGCCAGTACCGCTGGGGGAGGACACCTAAAGAAAGGCTACACCTTC
- TRBJ2-6 - TRBV7-9 CASSLYMAGNVLTF TGTGCCAGCAGCTTATATATGGCTGGCAACGTCCTGACTTTC
- TRBJ1-2 TRBD1 TRBV5-1 CASSPRQGAEGYTF TGCGCCAGCAGCCCCAGACAGGGGGCAGAGGGCTACACCTTC
- TRBJ2-3 - TRBV7-8 CASSRWDSTDTQYF TGTGCCAGCAGCCGTTGGGACTCCACAGATACGCAGTATTTT
- TRBJ1-4 - TRBV20-1 CSATGSEKLFF TGCAGTGCTACGGGGAGTGAAAAACTGTTTTTT
medium-sized TRBJ1-1 TRBD1 TRBV7-3 CASSLTGSMNTEAFF TGTGCCAGCAGCTTGACAGGGTCAATGAACACTGAAGCTTTCTTT
- TRBJ2-5 TRBD1 TRBV2 CASSSWTGRSQETQYF TGTGCCAGCAGTTCGTGGACAGGTCGATCCCAAGAGACCCAGTACTTC
- TRBJ1-2 - TRBV7-8 CASNKGEPELYGYTF TGTGCCAGCAACAAAGGAGAGCCGGAGTTGTATGGCTACACCTTC
- TRBJ2-1 TRBD1 TRBV6-6 CASSYGTGGYNEQFF TGTGCCAGCAGTTACGGGACAGGGGGCTACAATGAGCAGTTCTTC
- TRBJ1-2 - TRBV3-1/TRBV3-2 CASSQVPGGSGDYGYTF TGTGCCAGCAGCCAAGTGCCTGGGGGCAGCGGAGACTATGGCTACACCTTC
- TRBJ2-5 TRBD1 TRBV3-1/TRBV3-2 CASSYDRVEETQYF TGTGCCAGCAGCTACGACAGGGTTGAAGAGACCCAGTACTTC
few TRBJ2-1 TRBD2 TRBV30 CAWRGGRAVNEQFF TGTGCCTGGAGGGGCGGGAGGGCCGTTAATGAGCAGTTCTTC
- TRBJ2-3 TRBD2 TRBV9 CASSVGTSGRDGDTQYF TGTGCCAGCAGCGTAGGAACTAGCGGGAGGGACGGGGATACGCAGTATTTT
few TRBJ2-3 - TRBV2 CASNSDTDTQYF TGTGCCAGCAATAGCGACACAGATACGCAGTATTTT
- TRBJ2-2 - TRBV25-1 CASSDPNRATGELFF TGTGCCAGCAGTGACCCGAACAGGGCCACCGGGGAGCTGTTTTTT
- TRBJ2-7 - TRBV5-8 CASSFRGLVYF TGTGCCAGCAGCTTCAGAGGGTTGGTGTACTTC
- TRBJ2-3 - TRBV7-9 CASSYSRGETDTQYF TGTGCCAGCAGCTATAGCAGGGGGGAGACAGATACGCAGTATTTT
- TRBJ2-3 TRBD2 TRBV7-9 CASSLGGTSGSIRTDTQYF TGTGCCAGCAGCTTAGGGGGGACTAGCGGGAGTATTCGCACAGATACGCAGTATTTT
once TRBJ2-3 - TRBV5-6 CASTLGWTDTQYF TGTGCCAGCACCCTGGGCTGGACAGATACGCAGTATTTT
- TRBJ2-5 - TRBV12-5 CASGITGIRETQYF TGTGCTAGTGGTATAACAGGGATCAGAGAGACCCAGTACTTC
once TRBJ1-5 - TRBV7-9 CASSLDRSGQPQHF TGTGCCAGCAGCCTCGACCGGTCCGGGCAGCCCCAGCATTTT
once TRBJ2-1 TRBD2 TRBV3-1/TRBV3-2 CASSPTLAASYNEQFF TGTGCCAGCAGCCCCACCCTAGCGGCCTCCTACAATGAGCAGTTCTTC
- TRBJ2-7 - TRBV6-2/TRBV6-3 CASSTYGINEQYF TGTGCCAGCAGCACGTACGGGATCAACGAGCAGTACTTC
- TRBJ2-1 - TRBV6-1 CASSEGEVNEQFF TGTGCCAGCAGTGAAGGGGAGGTAAATGAGCAGTTCTTC
- TRBJ2-1 TRBD2 TRBV5-1 CASATSGGGFNEQFF TGCGCCAGCGCTACTAGCGGAGGAGGGTTTAATGAGCAGTTCTTC
- TRBJ1-4 - TRBV9 CASSVGVGGQGEKLFF TGTGCCAGCAGCGTAGGAGTGGGGGGGCAGGGTGAAAAACTGTTTTTT
- TRBJ1-5 - TRBV4-1 CASSQEGSWGGNQPQHF TGCGCCAGCAGCCAAGAGGGCAGTTGGGGGGGCAATCAGCCCCAGCATTTT
- TRBJ2-1 TRBD2 TRBV5-1 CASSSVAGVADEQFF TGCGCCAGCAGCTCCGTAGCGGGAGTAGCGGATGAGCAGTTCTTC
once TRBJ1-3 - TRBV9 CASSVETGNSGNTIYF TGTGCCAGCAGCGTAGAAACAGGGAACTCTGGAAACACCATATATTTT
- TRBJ2-1 TRBD2 TRBV11-3 CASSPRGSGSSYNEQFF TGTGCCAGCAGCCCCCGGGGTAGCGGGAGCTCCTACAATGAGCAGTTCTTC
- TRBJ2-3 - TRBV11-3 CASSPRQNTQYF TGTGCCAGCAGCCCCCGACAGAATACGCAGTATTTT